A single sample gave rise to the 9 T cell receptor beta chains below, sequenced in a study of identical twins. Via MiXCR, TCRdb re-called the 5' RACE reads, giving one row per CDR3 protein. Seen here are hundreds of thousands of distinct CDR3 sequences, 9% to 15% observed once, and the top ten hold around 1.5%. Another study also made use of these data, one on yellow fever vaccine responses in identical twins.

The specimen sequenced was PBMCs. The receptors stem from a woman younger than 35 in good health.

This clonotype was detected only a few times. This chain joins TRBV24-1 and TRBJ2-2, with D possibly being TRBD2 (6 bases). The CDR3 length is 16 residues. The germline CDR1 and CDR2 sequences are KGHDR and SFDVKD. Trimming left V 2 bases short and J 6 bases short, with 15 bases between. CDR3 loop: CATSDSPAGSAGELFF. The CDR3 DNA sequence: TGTGCCACCAGTGATTCCCCCGCGGGATCGGCCGGGGAGCTGTTTTTT.

The chain employs TRBV18 and TRBJ2-2, with D possibly being TRBD1 (6 bases). The germline gives CDR1 KGHSH, CDR2 LQKENI. The CDR3 totals 17 residues. Trimming took off 0 bases at V and 0 bases at J, with 11 bases between the two ends. This CDR3 reads CASSPPAQGANTGELFF. The CDR3 bases are TGTGCCAGCTCACCACCGGCACAGGGAGCGAACACCGGGGAGCTGTTTTTT. Combining the CDR3 with reference TRBV18 and TRBJ2-2 gives the whole variable domain NAGVMQNPRHLVRRRGQEARLRCSPMKGHSHVYWYRQLPEEGLKFMVYLQKENIIDESGMPKERFSAEFPKEGPSILRIQQVVRGDSAAYFCASSPPAQGANTGELFFGEGSRLTVL.

The chain is built from TRBV4-1 and TRBJ2-2; TRBD2 matches at 11 bases. This CDR3 region has 17 residues. Per germline, CDR1 MGHRA and CDR2 YSYEKL. The V gene end was trimmed by 3 bases and the J gene end by 0 bases; junction bases not matched to a gene: 3. The CDR3 DNA sequence: TGCGCCAGCAGCCACCCGGGACTAGCGGCGAACACCGGGGAGCTGTTTTTT. The encoded protein is CASSHPGLAANTGELFF.

This sequence joins TRBV24-1 and TRBJ2-6; 9 bases are shared with TRBD2. CDR1 is KGHDR and CDR2 is SFDVKD in the germline V gene. The V segment lost 5 bases and the J segment 5 bases; nucleotides outside the gene matches: 12. The CDR3 is 18 residues long. CDR3 sequence (DNA): TGTGCCACCAGTGGCCCCATAGCGGGGGCTCTCCGGGCCAACGTCCTGACTTTC. Translated, it gives CATSGPIAGALRANVLTF.

This sequence joins TRBV11-2 and TRBJ2-1; the D gene is possibly TRBD2 (5 bases). The CDR3 totals 11 residues. The germline V gene encodes CDR1 SGHAT and CDR2 FQNNGV. Trimming shortened V by 8 bases and J by 12 bases, and 14 bases separated the two germline ends. DNA of the CDR3: TGTGCCAGCGAACTTCGGGGTTTGCAGTTCTTC. This codes for CASELRGLQFF.

V and J are TRBV20-1 and TRBJ1-2, with D uncertain. This CDR3 spans 13 amino acids. Germline V gene sequence: CDR1 DFQATT, CDR2 SNEGSKA (reference sequence). V dropped 0 bases and J dropped 4 bases, with 9 bases sitting between them. CDR3 nucleotides: TGCAGTGCTAGAGACACGGATAGCTATGGCTACACCTTC. It codes for CSARDTDSYGYTF.

This chain connects TRBV20-1 to TRBJ2-1; D perhaps matches TRBD2 (6 bases). This CDR3 has 16 residues. The V gene lost 0 bases and the J gene lost 5 bases, with 17 bases spanning the gap. CDR1 and CDR2 (germline): DFQATT, SNEGSKA (reference sequence). CDR3 residues: CSARDTGSSSDNEQFF. As DNA, the CDR3 is TGCAGTGCTAGAGATACCGGGAGTAGCAGCGACAATGAGCAGTTCTTC.

There are a few counts of this clonotype. This rearrangement joins TRBV7-9 to TRBJ2-5; tentative D call: TRBD2 (6 bases). CDR3 length equals 16 residues. In germline, CDR1 is SEHNR, CDR2 FQNEAQ (reference sequence). The ends were cut back, 5 bases at V and 2 bases at J, with 18 bases in the middle. The CDR3 loop reads CASSPGVGGKQETQYF. CDR3 nucleotides: TGTGCCAGCAGCCCGGGGGTTGGCGGGAAACAAGAGACCCAGTACTTC.

This clonotype came up a few times. The chain couples TRBV20-1 to TRBJ2-3, with 12 bases identical to TRBD2. The CDR3 contains 16 residues. V was clipped by 3 bases and J by 6 bases; unmatched bases: 10. The V gene's germline CDR1 is DFQATT and CDR2 SNEGSKA (reference sequence). The CDR3 loop is CSASSRLAGAIDTQYF. The CDR3 DNA sequence: TGCAGTGCTAGTTCTCGACTAGCGGGAGCCATTGATACGCAGTATTTT.